Each of the 21 T cell receptor beta chains below was sequenced from the same sample in a study of shared clonotypes between healthy human individuals. Method: immunoSEQ multiplex PCR; TCRdb's copy keeps in-frame clones and lacks some. The sample includes 780,000 or so clones, 72% of them seen just once. Sequencing was performed on memory CD4+ T cells sorted from blood. Subset of the sample: CD45RA-negative fraction. These receptors all stem from a woman aged 25 to 39 in good health.

This clone is a singleton in its sample. This CDR3 is CASSSDPTSGWGGEQYF. The CDR3 DNA reads TGTGCCAGCAGCTCCGACCCGACTAGCGGATGGGGCGGCGAGCAGTACTTC. V and J are TRBV7-9 and TRBJ2-7; 9 nucleotides agree with TRBD2. V was clipped by 4 bases and J by 6 bases; unmatched bases: 16. The V gene's germline CDR1 is SEHNR and CDR2 FQNEAQ (reference sequence). The CDR3 runs 17 residues.

The chain has TRBV19 and TRBJ2-3; the D gene is possibly TRBD2 (5 bases). Germline-derived CDR1 and CDR2 are LNHDA and SQIVND (reference sequence). The CDR3 contains 17 residues. V was shortened by 2 bases and J by 0 bases, with 15 bases between the two germline ends. This CDR3 is CASSILGGVTSTDTQYF. As DNA, the CDR3 is TGTGCCAGTAGTATACTCGGAGGCGTAACTAGCACAGATACGCAGTATTTT.

This clone was seen a handful of times. This chain connects TRBV5-1 to TRBJ2-6; D gene unclear. Germline-derived CDR1 and CDR2 are SGHRS and YFSETQ. The CDR3 covers 18 residues. Trimming removed 0 bases from V and 5 bases from J, with 18 bases in between. The CDR3 reads CASSLGFGVMARANVLTF. CDR3 bases: TGCGCCAGCAGCTTGGGTTTTGGGGTAATGGCCCGGGCCAACGTCCTGACTTTC.

The table lists this clone with a few counts. The chain has TRBV11-2 and TRBJ1-1; no firm D call. There are 13 residues in the CDR3. The ends were cut back, 0 bases at V and 10 bases at J, with 12 bases in the middle. Germline V CDR1 and CDR2: SGHAT, FQNNGV. CDR3 nucleotide sequence: TGTGCCAGCAGCTTAGAGCAAGGAATTCGAGCTTTCTTT. Translation: CASSLEQGIRAFF.

The V call is TRBV18, the J call TRBJ2-6, with 8 bases lining up with TRBD2. This CDR3 is built from 18 residues. Germline V CDR1 and CDR2: KGHSH, LQKENI. With 3 bases clipped from V and 0 bases from J, the junction kept 7 bases outside the gene matches. CDR3 protein: CASSPLAGHTSGANVLTF. CDR3 coding DNA: TGTGCCAGCTCACCTTTAGCGGGACATACCTCTGGGGCCAACGTCCTGACTTTC.

The rearrangement uses TRBV28 and TRBJ2-3, with 10 bases identical to TRBD1. The CDR3 contains 15 residues. V shed 5 bases and J 4 bases; nucleotides not matched to a gene: 6. Per the germline V gene, CDR1 is MDHEN and CDR2 is SYDVKM. In DNA, the CDR3 is TGTGCCAGCAGTGGACCCGGGACAGGGGCAGATACGCAGTATTTT. It is translated as CASSGPGTGADTQYF.

This chain joins TRBV19 and TRBJ1-4; 8 nucleotides line up with TRBD1. CDR3 length equals 14 residues. Germline loops: CDR1 LNHDA, CDR2 SQIVND (reference sequence). Trimming took 6 bases from V and 10 from J; bases not matched to a gene: 10. Here the CDR3 DNA reads TGTGCCAGTAGGGATCGGACAGGGCAGGGAAAACTGTTTTTT. This gives the protein CASRDRTGQGKLFF.

Ten or more counts support this clone. The rearrangement links TRBV6-6 to TRBJ1-2, with D uncertain. Trimming took off 11 bases at V and 2 bases at J, with 15 bases between the two ends. This CDR3 spans 13 amino acids. Germline-derived CDR1 and CDR2 are MNHNY and SVGAGI (reference sequence). The chain's CDR3 is CAGGDGTNYGYTF. The DNA for the CDR3 is TGTGCCGGAGGCGACGGAACAAACTATGGCTACACCTTC.

The V and J genes are TRBV7-5 and TRBJ1-1. TRBV7-5 is a pseudogene locus. CDR3 size: 15 residues. The CDR3 region is CVRSLGPWGQGEAFF. CDR3 coding DNA: TGTGTCAGAAGCTTAGGCCCGTGGGGTCAAGGTGAAGCTTTCTTT.

The chain is built from TRBV28 and TRBJ1-2; maybe TRBD1 (6 bases). The CDR3 consists of 16 residues. V was shortened by 4 bases and J by 0 bases, with 15 bases between the two germline ends. The germline V gene encodes CDR1 MDHEN and CDR2 SYDVKM. The chain's CDR3 is CASSSPNRVPNYGYTF. In nucleotides, the CDR3 is TGTGCCAGCAGTTCCCCAAACAGGGTCCCTAACTATGGCTACACCTTC.

The chain links TRBV15 to TRBJ2-7; D uncertain. The CDR3 length is 15 residues. Trimming removed 0 bases from V and 2 bases from J, with 11 bases in between. The germline gives CDR1 LNHNV, CDR2 YYDKDF (reference sequence). CDR3 protein: CATSRDLVTPYEQYF. CDR3 bases: TGTGCCACCAGCAGAGATCTGGTAACACCCTACGAGCAGTACTTC.

The V and J genes are TRBV7-9 and TRBJ2-1; D not resolved. CDR3 length: 13 amino acids. Germline lookup yields CDR1 SEHNR and CDR2 FQNEAQ (reference sequence). V lost 1 base and J 5 bases, leaving 6 bases between the germline ends. The CDR3 region has the DNA TGTGCCAGCAGCTTAGGTCGTAACAATGAGCAGTTCTTC. Translating gives CASSLGRNNEQFF. Full variable domain (missing parts from reference TRBV7-9 and TRBJ2-1): DTGVSQNPRHKITKRGQNVTFRCDPISEHNRLYWYRQTLGQGPEFLTYFQNEAQLEKSRLLSDRFSAERPKGSFSTLEIQRTEQGDSAMYLCASSLGRNNEQFFGPGTRLTVL.

The CDR3 loop is CASSLSTGTSETQYF. Here the CDR3 DNA reads TGTGCCAGCAGCTTAAGCACCGGGACTTCTGAGACCCAGTACTTC. The chain joins TRBV11-3 to TRBJ2-5, with D perhaps matching TRBD2 (6 bases). Trimming stripped 2 bases from V and 5 bases from J, with 15 bases between. CDR1 and CDR2 from the germline V gene are SGHNT and YENEEA. The CDR3 runs 15 residues.

The CDR3 here is CASTVDTNTEAFF. CDR3 bases: TGTGCCAGCACCGTGGACACGAACACTGAAGCTTTCTTT. The V and J genes are TRBV7-6 and TRBJ1-1; tentatively, D is TRBD1 (5 bases). This CDR3 comprises 13 residues. Looked up from germline, CDR1 is SGHVS and CDR2 is FNYEAQ. Trimming pared 7 bases from V and 1 base from J, leaving 10 bases between. The entire variable domain, with the rest obtained from reference TRBV7-6 and TRBJ1-1, is as follows: GAGVSQSPRYKVTKRGQDVALRCDPISGHVSLYWYRQALGQGPEFLTYFNYEAQQDKSGLPNDRFSAERPEGSISTLTIQRTEQRDSAMYRCASTVDTNTEAFFGQGTRLTVV.

The table lists this clone with many counts. Other DNA sequences of this sample code for an identical CDR3. The rearrangement joins TRBV18 to TRBJ1-3; 7 nucleotides match TRBD1. Germline values: CDR1 KGHSH, CDR2 LQKENI. V shed 3 bases and J 1 base; nucleotides not matched to a gene: 3. This CDR3 has 15 amino acids. CDR3 DNA sequence: TGTGCCAGCTCACCTCCCAGGGGGTCTGGAAACACCATATATTTT. Protein: CASSPPRGSGNTIYF.

The J gene is TRBJ1-6, the V gene TRBV28; unclear D gene. Germline V gene sequence: CDR1 MDHEN, CDR2 SYDVKM. The V end was cut by 5 bases, the J end by 7 bases, with 3 bases between. The CDR3 runs 11 residues. CDR3 nucleotide sequence: TGTGCCAGCAGTCCCAATTCACCCCTCCACTTT. The encoded protein is CASSPNSPLHF.

The chain has TRBV10-3 and TRBJ2-1; the D is unclear. The germline V gene encodes CDR1 ENHRY and CDR2 SYGVKD. This CDR3 region has 14 residues. The V and J ends lost 6 bases and 6 bases respectively, with 15 bases between them. CDR3 nucleotide sequence: TGTGCCATCAGGTTTCGTCTAGACACCAATGAGCAGTTCTTC. Protein sequence: CAIRFRLDTNEQFF.

This rearrangement joins TRBV28 to TRBJ2-6; D tentatively reads TRBD1 or TRBD2 (6 bases each). V lost 3 bases, J lost 5 bases, and 17 bases lay in between. This CDR3 is built from 17 residues. CDR1 is MDHEN and CDR2 is SYDVKM in the germline V gene. The CDR3 DNA follows: TGTGCCAGCAGTTTCAGGGGTAAGGGGGGTTGGGCCAACGTCCTGACTTTC. It encodes CASSFRGKGGWANVLTF.

The chain recombines TRBV7-6 with TRBJ1-2, with 8 bases aligning to TRBD1. CDR1 SGHVS and CDR2 FNYEAQ come from the germline V gene. Trimming took 5 bases from V and 1 from J; bases not matched to a gene: 12. CDR3 size: 17 residues. As DNA, the CDR3 is TGTGCCAGCAGCCCCCGGACAGGGATTGGGTATAACTATGGCTACACCTTC. Amino acid sequence: CASSPRTGIGYNYGYTF.

The chain has TRBV11-2 and TRBJ2-7, with D possibly matching TRBD2 (5 bases). CDR1 and CDR2 from the germline V gene are SGHAT and FQNNGV. V was shortened by 4 bases and J by 1 base, with 11 bases between the two germline ends. The CDR3 contains 14 residues. The CDR3 sequence: CASSSDSGSYEQYF. The CDR3 DNA is TGTGCCAGCAGCTCAGACTCGGGGTCCTACGAGCAGTACTTC. Looking up the rest from reference TRBV11-2 and TRBJ2-7 gives the full variable domain: EAGVAQSPRYKIIEKRQSVAFWCNPISGHATLYWYQQILGQGPKLLIQFQNNGVVDDSQLPKDRFSAERLKGVDSTLKIQPAKLEDSAVYLCASSSDSGSYEQYFGPGTRLTVT.

This chain joins TRBV4-1 and TRBJ2-1; either TRBD1 or TRBD2 may fit D (5 bases each). Trimming cost V 1 base and J 0 bases, with 10 bases left between them. The CDR3 runs to 16 residues. From germline, CDR1 is MGHRA and CDR2 YSYEKL. In DNA form, the CDR3 reads TGCGCCAGCAGCCAAGGGGGGTTGTTCTCCTACAATGAGCAGTTCTTC. Translated, it gives CASSQGGLFSYNEQFF.